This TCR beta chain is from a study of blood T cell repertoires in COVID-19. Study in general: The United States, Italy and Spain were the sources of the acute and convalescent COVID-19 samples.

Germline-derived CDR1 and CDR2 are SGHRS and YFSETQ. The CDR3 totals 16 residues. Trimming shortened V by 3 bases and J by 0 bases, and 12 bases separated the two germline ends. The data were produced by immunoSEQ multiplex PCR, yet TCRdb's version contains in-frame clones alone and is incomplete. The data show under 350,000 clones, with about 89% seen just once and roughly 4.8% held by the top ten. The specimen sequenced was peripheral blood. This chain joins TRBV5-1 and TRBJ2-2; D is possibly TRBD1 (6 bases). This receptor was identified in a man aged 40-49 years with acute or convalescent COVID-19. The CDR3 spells CASSWTAIANTGELFF. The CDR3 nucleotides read TGCGCCAGCAGCTGGACAGCTATAGCGAACACCGGGGAGCTGTTTTTT.